The T cell receptor beta chain described here comes from a study of blood T cells in healthy people across ages. PCR was performed a second time for roughly 7 to 11 cycles using a sample-barcoded 5' primer and a J-beta primer mix. TCRdb ran MiXCR on the 5' RACE reads and lists one entry per CDR3 protein. The table has 800,000 to 950,000 distinct CDR3 sequences, about 27% seen once. The sample holds many counts of this clonotype. The CDR3 loop spans 11 amino acids. CDR1 is SGHVS and CDR2 is FQNEAQ in the germline V gene. Trimming shortened V by 4 bases and J by 5 bases, and 5 bases separated the two germline ends. This sample was also put to use in a study of T cells of mothers and their children. That paper adds: All extracted RNA went into cDNA synthesis, approximately 1.5 ug per 15 ul.

This receptor was identified in a woman between 35 and 50 years old in good health. The sequencing input was blood. The gene calls are TRBV7-8 and TRBJ1-2; D call uncertain. The CDR3 is CASSSEYGYTF. The CDR3 bases are TGTGCCAGCAGCTCCGAGTATGGCTACACCTTC.